What follows describes a single T cell receptor beta chain. The antigen is unknown. The data stem from a study of STAT3 mutations in large granular lymphocyte leukemia. Germline loops: CDR1 SGHRS, CDR2 YFSETQ. The CDR3 covers 13 residues. V was cut by 2 bases and J by 0 bases, with 5 bases left in between. Produced via immunoSEQ multiplex PCR; TCRdb's table is partial and in-frame only. The sample has tens of thousands of clones, about 95% seen once; the top ten hold roughly 6.5%. Study findings and constraints: At least one immunodominant TCR beta clonotype appeared in every T-cell large granular lymphocyte leukemia patient.

The chain employs TRBV5-1 and TRBJ1-2; D not resolved. This receptor was identified in a man aged 35-49 years with T-cell large granular lymphocyte leukemia. Some clones in this sample may be carry-over from other donors' samples. Material: peripheral blood mononuclear cells. The CDR3 DNA reads TGCGCCAGCAGCTTCGGAGCTAACTATGGCTACACCTTC. Its translation is CASSFGANYGYTF. The whole variable domain, remainder taken from reference TRBV5-1 and TRBJ1-2, is KAGVTQTPRYLIKTRGQQVTLSCSPISGHRSVSWYQQTPGQGLQFLFEYFSETQRNKGNFPGRFSGRQFSNSRSEMNVSTLELGDSALYLCASSFGANYGYTFGSGTRLTVV.